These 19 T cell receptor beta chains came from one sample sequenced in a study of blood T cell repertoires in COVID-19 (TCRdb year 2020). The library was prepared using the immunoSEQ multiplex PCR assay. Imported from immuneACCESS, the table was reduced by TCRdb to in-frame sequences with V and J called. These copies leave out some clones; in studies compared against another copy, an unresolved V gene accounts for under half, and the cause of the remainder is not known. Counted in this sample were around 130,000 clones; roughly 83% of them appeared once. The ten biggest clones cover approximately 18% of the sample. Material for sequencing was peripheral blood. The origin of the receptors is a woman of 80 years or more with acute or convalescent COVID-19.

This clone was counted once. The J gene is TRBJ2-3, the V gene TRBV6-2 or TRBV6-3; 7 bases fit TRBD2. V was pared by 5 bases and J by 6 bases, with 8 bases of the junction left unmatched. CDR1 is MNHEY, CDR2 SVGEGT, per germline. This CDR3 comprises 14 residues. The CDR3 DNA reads TGTGCCAGCAGTCTCGGCGGGGGAGGGGATACGCAGTATTTT. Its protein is CASSLGGGGDTQYF.

CDR3 nucleotides: TGTGCCAGCTCACCACCATCGAGGGTAGGCGCCGGGGAGCTGTTTTTT. It translates to CASSPPSRVGAGELFF. The chain uses TRBV18 and TRBJ2-2; TRBD2 is a possible D gene (5 bases). The CDR3 has 16 residues. Germline V CDR1 and CDR2: KGHSH, LQKENI. Trimming cost V 0 bases and J 6 bases, with 14 bases left between them.

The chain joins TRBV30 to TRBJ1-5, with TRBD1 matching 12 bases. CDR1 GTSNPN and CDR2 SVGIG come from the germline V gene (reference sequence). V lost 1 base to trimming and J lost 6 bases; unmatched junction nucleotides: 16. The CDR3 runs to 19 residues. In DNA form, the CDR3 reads TGTGCCTGGAGTGGAGGGGGACAGGGGGCTCCAAGGGTGAGTCAGCCCCAGCATTTT. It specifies CAWSGGGQGAPRVSQPQHF. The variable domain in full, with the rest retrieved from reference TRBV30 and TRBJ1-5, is SQTIHQWPATLVQPVGSPLSLECTVEGTSNPNLYWYRQAAGRGLQLLFYSVGIGQISSEVPQNLSASRPQDRQFILSSKKLLLSDSGFYLCAWSGGGQGAPRVSQPQHFGDGTRLSIL.

The CDR3 DNA reads TGCGCCAGCAGCCAAGATCCACCAGGCAACTCTGGAAACACCATATATTTT. Protein product: CASSQDPPGNSGNTIYF. This rearrangement joins TRBV4-3 to TRBJ1-3; the D is unclear. Per germline, CDR1 LGHNA and CDR2 YSLEER. V lost 0 bases and J 0 bases, leaving 12 bases between the germline ends. The CDR3 has 17 amino acids.

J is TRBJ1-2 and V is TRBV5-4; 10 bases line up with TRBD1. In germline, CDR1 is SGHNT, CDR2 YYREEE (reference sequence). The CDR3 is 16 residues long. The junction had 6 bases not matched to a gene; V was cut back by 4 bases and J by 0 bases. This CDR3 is CASSLGQGDTNYGYTF. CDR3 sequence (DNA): TGTGCCAGCAGCCTAGGACAGGGGGACACTAACTATGGCTACACCTTC.

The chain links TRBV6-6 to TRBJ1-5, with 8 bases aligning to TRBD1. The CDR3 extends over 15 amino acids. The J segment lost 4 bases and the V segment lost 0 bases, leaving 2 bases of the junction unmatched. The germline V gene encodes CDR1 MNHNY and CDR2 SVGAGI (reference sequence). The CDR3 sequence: CASSYSTGANQPQHF. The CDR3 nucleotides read TGTGCCAGCAGTTACTCGACAGGGGCTAATCAGCCCCAGCATTTT.

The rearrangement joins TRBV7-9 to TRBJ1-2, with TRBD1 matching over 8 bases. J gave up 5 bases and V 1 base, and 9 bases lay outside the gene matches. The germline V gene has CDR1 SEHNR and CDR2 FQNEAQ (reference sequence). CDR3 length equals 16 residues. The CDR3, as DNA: TGTGCCAGCAGCTTAGGCGGACAGGGAAAAACGTATGGCTACACCTTC. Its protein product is CASSLGGQGKTYGYTF.

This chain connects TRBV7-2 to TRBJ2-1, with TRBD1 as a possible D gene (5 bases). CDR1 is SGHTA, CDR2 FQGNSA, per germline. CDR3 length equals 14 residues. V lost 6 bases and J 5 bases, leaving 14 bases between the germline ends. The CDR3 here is CASRLSAGNNEQFF. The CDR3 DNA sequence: TGTGCCAGCAGATTATCGGCAGGGAACAATGAGCAGTTCTTC.

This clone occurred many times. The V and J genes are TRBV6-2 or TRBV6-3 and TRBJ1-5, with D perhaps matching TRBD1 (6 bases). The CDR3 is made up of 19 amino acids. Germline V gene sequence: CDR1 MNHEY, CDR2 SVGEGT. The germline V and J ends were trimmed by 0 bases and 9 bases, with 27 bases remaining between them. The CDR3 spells CASSYSIGGAEGPQSPQHF. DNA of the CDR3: TGTGCCAGCAGTTACTCGATTGGGGGGGCCGAGGGTCCTCAATCGCCCCAGCATTTT.

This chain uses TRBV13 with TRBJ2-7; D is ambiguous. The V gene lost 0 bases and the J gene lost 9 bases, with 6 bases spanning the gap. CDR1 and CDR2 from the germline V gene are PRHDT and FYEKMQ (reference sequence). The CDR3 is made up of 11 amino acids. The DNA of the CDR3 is TGTGCCAGCAGCTTAGGGAGAAGGCAGTACTTC. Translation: CASSLGRRQYF.

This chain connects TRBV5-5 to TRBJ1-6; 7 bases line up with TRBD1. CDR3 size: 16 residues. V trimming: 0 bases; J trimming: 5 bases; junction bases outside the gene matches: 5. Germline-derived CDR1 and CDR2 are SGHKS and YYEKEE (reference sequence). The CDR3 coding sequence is TGTGCCAGCAGCTTGGTCGGGACAGAGAATAATTCACCCCTCCACTTT. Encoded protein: CASSLVGTENNSPLHF.

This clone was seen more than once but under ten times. The chain's CDR3 is CASSLNRQGAWGYTF. The DNA of the CDR3 is TGCGCCAGCAGCTTGAACCGACAGGGGGCTTGGGGCTACACCTTC. The rearrangement links TRBV5-1 to TRBJ1-2; 10 nucleotides match TRBD1. V lost 1 base to trimming and J lost 8 bases; unmatched junction nucleotides: 8. Germline CDR1 is SGHRS and CDR2 is YFSETQ. The CDR3 sequence is 15 residues long.

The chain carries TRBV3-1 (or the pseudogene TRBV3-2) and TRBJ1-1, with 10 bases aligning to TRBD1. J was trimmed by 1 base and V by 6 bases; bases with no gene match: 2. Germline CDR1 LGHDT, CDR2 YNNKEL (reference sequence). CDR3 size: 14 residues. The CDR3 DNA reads TGTGCCAGCAGTCGACAGGGGGCGAACACTGAAGCTTTCTTT. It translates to CASSRQGANTEAFF.

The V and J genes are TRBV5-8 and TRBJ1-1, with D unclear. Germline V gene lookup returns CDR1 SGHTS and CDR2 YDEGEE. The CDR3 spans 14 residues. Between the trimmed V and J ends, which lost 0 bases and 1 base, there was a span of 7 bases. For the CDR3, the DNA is TGTGCCAGCAGCTTGGGCCCTAAGAACACTGAAGCTTTCTTT. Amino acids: CASSLGPKNTEAFF.

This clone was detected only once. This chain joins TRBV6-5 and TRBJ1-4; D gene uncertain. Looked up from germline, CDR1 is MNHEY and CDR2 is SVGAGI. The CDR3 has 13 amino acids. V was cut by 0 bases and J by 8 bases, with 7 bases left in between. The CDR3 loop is CASSYSSGEKLFF. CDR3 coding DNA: TGTGCCAGCAGTTACTCATCGGGGGAAAAACTGTTTTTT.

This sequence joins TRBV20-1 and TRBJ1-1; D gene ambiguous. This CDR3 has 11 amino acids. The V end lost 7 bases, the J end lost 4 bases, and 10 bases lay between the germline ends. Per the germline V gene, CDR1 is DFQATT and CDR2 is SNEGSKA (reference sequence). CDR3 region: CSDSPGTEAFF. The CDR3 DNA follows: TGCAGTGATAGCCCCGGCACTGAAGCTTTCTTT.

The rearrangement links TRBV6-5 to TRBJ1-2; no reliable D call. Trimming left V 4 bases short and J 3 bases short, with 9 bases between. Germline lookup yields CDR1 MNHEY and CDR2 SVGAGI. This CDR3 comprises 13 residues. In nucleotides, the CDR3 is TGTGCCAGCAGTTTGCAGACTTACTATGGCTACACCTTC. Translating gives CASSLQTYYGYTF.

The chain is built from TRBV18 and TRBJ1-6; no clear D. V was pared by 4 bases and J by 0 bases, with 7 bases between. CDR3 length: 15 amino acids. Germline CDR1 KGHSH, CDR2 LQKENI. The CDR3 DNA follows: TGTGCCAGCTCACGGGAGAGCTCCTATAATTCACCCCTCCACTTT. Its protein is CASSRESSYNSPLHF.

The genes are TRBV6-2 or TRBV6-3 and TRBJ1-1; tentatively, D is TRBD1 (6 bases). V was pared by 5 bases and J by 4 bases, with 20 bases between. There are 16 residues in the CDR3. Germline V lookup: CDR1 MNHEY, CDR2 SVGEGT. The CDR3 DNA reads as TGTGCCAGCAGTCCGGGACCCAAAGGGGGGGGCACTGAAGCTTTCTTT. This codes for CASSPGPKGGGTEAFF.